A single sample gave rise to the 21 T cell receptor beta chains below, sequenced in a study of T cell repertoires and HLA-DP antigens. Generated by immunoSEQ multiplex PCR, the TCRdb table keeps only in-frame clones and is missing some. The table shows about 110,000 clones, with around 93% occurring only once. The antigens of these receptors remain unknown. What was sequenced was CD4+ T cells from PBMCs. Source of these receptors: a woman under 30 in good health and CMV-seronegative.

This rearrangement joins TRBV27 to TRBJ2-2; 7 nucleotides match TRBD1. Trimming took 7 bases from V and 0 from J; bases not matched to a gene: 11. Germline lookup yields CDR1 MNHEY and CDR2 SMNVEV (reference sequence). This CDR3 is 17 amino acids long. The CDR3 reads CASTLLDRATNTGELFF. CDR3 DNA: TGTGCCAGCACCCTACTTGACAGGGCTACGAACACCGGGGAGCTGTTTTTT.

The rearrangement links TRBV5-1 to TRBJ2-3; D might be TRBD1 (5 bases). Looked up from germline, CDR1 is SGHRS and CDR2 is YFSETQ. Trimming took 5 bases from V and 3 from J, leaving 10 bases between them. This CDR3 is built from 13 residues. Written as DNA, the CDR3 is TGCGCCAGCAGGGCAGGGAATACAGATACGCAGTATTTT. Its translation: CASRAGNTDTQYF.

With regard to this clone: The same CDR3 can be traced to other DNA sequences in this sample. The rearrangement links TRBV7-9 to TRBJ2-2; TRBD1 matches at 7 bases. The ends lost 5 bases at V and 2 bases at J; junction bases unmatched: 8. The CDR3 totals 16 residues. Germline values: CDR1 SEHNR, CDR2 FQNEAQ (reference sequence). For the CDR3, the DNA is TGTGCCAGCAGCCAAAATGGACAGGACAACACCGGGGAGCTGTTTTTT. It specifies CASSQNGQDNTGELFF.

CDR3 amino acids: CASSSGTTSNYGYTF. CDR3 nucleotide sequence: TGCGCCAGCAGCTCAGGGACCACCTCTAACTATGGCTACACCTTC. This chain uses TRBV5-1 with TRBJ1-2; TRBD1 might be the D (5 bases). The V end was cut by 3 bases, the J end by 0 bases, with 12 bases between. The CDR3 is 15 amino acids. CDR1 is SGHRS and CDR2 is YFSETQ in the germline V gene. Using reference TRBV5-1 and TRBJ1-2 for the parts outside the CDR3, the full variable domain is KAGVTQTPRYLIKTRGQQVTLSCSPISGHRSVSWYQQTPGQGLQFLFEYFSETQRNKGNFPGRFSGRQFSNSRSEMNVSTLELGDSALYLCASSSGTTSNYGYTFGSGTRLTVV.

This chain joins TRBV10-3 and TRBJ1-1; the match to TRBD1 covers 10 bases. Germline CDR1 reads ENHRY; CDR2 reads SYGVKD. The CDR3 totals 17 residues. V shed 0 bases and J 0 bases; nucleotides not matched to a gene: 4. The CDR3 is CAISESGQGRVNTEAFF. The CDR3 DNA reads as TGTGCCATCAGTGAGTCGGGACAGGGGCGGGTGAACACTGAAGCTTTCTTT.

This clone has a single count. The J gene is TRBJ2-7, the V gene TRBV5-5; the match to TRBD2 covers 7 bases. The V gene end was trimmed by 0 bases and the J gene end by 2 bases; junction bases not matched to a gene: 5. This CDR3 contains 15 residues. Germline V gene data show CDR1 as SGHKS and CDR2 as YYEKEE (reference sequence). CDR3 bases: TGTGCCAGCAGCTTGGCTGCGGGGGACGCCTACGAGCAGTACGTC. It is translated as CASSLAAGDAYEQYV.

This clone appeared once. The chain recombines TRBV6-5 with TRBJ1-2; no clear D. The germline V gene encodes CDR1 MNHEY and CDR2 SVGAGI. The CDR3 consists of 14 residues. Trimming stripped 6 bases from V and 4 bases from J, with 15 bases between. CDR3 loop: CASRMDGGSYGYTF. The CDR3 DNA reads TGTGCCAGCAGGATGGACGGAGGTAGCTATGGCTACACCTTC.

In DNA form, the CDR3 reads TGTGCCAGTAGTATAGGAGAGCAGTACTTC. It encodes CASSIGEQYF. The rearrangement links TRBV19 to TRBJ2-7, with D unresolved. Germline CDR1 reads LNHDA; CDR2 reads SQIVND (reference sequence). V gave up 1 base and J gave up 7 bases, with 2 bases separating them. This CDR3 region has 10 residues.

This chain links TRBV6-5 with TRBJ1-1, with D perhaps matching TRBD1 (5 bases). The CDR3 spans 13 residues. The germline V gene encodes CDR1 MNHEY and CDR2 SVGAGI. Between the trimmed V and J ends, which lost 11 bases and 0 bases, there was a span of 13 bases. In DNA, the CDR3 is TGTGCCTCAACAAGGGGAATGAACACTGAAGCTTTCTTT. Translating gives CASTRGMNTEAFF.

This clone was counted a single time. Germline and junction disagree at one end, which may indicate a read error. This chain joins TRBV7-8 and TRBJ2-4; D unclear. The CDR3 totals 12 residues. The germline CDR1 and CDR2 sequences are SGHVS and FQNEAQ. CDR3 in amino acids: CASSLVDEGPSF. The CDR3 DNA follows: TGTGCCAGCAGCTTAGTGGATGAAGGGCCGAGCTTC.

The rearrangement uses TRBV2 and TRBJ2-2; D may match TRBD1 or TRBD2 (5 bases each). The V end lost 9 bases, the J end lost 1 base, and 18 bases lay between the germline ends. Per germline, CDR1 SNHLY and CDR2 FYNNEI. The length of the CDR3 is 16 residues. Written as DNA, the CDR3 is TGTGCCAGTTCATTTGCCGGGACGAAGAACACCGGGGAGCTGTTTTTT. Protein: CASSFAGTKNTGELFF.

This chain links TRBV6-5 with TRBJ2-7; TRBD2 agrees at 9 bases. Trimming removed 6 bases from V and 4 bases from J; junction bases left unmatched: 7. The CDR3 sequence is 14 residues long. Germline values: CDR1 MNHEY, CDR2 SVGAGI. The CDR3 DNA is TGTGCCAGCAGCCTTAGCGGGAGCGGGTACGAGCAGTACTTC. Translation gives CASSLSGSGYEQYF.

This chain's CDR3 is CAWTRDTYGYTF. CDR3 DNA: TGTGCCTGGACTCGGGACACTTATGGCTACACCTTC. The chain recombines TRBV30 with TRBJ1-2, with a weak D call TRBD1 (6 bases). The germline gives CDR1 GTSNPN, CDR2 SVGIG (reference sequence). Trimming removed 4 bases at V and 5 bases at J, with 11 bases between. CDR3 length: 12 residues.

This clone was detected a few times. CDR3 protein: CASSSEMSSGNTIYF. The CDR3 nucleotides read TGCGCCAGCAGCTCAGAAATGAGCTCTGGAAACACCATATATTTT. V usage is TRBV5-1 and J usage is TRBJ1-3; D not resolved. The length of the CDR3 is 15 residues. In germline, CDR1 is SGHRS, CDR2 YFSETQ. The V end was cut by 3 bases, the J end by 0 bases, with 10 bases between.

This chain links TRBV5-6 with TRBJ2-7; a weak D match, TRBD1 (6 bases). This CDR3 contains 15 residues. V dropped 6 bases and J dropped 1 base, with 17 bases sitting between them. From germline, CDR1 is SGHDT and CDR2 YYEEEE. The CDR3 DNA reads TGTGCCAGCAACGAAGGGACAAGATCTTCCTACGAGCAGTACTTC. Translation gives CASNEGTRSSYEQYF.

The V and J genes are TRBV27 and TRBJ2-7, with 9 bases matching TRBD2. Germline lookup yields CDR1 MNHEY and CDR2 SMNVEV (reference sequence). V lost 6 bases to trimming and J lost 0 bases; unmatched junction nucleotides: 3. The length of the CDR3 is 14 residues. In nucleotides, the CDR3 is TGTGCCAGCAGGCTAGCGGGAAACTCCTACGAGCAGTACTTC. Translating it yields CASRLAGNSYEQYF.

CDR3 residues: CASSRGHGFYEQYV. CDR3 bases: TGTGCCAGCAGCAGGGGACACGGATTCTACGAGCAGTACGTC. V is TRBV7-9 and J is TRBJ2-7, with D tentatively TRBD1 (6 bases). The ends were cut back, 5 bases at V and 3 bases at J, with 14 bases in the middle. The CDR3 consists of 14 residues. CDR1 is SEHNR, CDR2 FQNEAQ, per germline (reference sequence).

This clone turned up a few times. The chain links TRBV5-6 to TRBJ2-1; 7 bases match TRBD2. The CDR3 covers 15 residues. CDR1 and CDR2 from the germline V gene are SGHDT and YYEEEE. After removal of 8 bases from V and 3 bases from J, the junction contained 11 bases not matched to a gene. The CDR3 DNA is TGTGCCAGTACCGCCGGGCTAGCGGACTACAATGAGCAGTTCTTC. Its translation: CASTAGLADYNEQFF. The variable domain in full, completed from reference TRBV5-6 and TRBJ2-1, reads DAGVTQSPTHLIKTRGQQVTLRCSPKSGHDTVSWYQQALGQGPQFIFQYYEEEERQRGNFPDRFSGHQFPNYSSELNVNALLLGDSALYLCASTAGLADYNEQFFGPGTRLTVL.

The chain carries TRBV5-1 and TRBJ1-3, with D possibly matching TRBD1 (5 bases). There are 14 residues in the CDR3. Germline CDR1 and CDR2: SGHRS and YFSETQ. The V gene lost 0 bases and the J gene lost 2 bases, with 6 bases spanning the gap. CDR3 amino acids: CASSLAGPGNTIYF. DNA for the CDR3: TGCGCCAGCAGCTTGGCGGGACCTGGAAACACCATATATTTT.

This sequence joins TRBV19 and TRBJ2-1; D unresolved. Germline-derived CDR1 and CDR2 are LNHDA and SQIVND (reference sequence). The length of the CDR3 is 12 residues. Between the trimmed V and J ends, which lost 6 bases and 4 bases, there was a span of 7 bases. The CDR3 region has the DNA TGTGCCAGTAGCCCTAGATACAATGAGCAGTTCTTC. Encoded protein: CASSPRYNEQFF.

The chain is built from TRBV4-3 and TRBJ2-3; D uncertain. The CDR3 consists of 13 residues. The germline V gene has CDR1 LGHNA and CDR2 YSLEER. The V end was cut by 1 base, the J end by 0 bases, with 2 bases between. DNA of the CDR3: TGCGCCAGCAGCCAAGGGAGCACAGATACGCAGTATTTT. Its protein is CASSQGSTDTQYF.